The 10 T cell receptor beta chains reported below all come from one sample, sequenced in a study of human T cells and chemical hapten exposure. Time point described: patch test 1, 2 weeks after DPC sensitization. Treatment specified: therapeutic diphenylcyclopropenone sensitization with weekly scalp DPC. TCRdb used MiXCR to reprocess the RACE reads, holding one entry per CDR3 protein. In the table there are more than 65,000 distinct CDR3 sequences, around 30% of which are singletons. The sequencing used whole blood, collected in connection with sensitization to the hapten diphenylcyclopropenone (DPC). These receptors were taken from a middle-aged man with alopecia areata. Some clones in this sample may be carry-over from other donors' samples.

This chain joins TRBV6-5 and TRBJ2-1; 14 nucleotides align to TRBD2. Germline CDR1 MNHEY, CDR2 SVGAGI. Germline trimming cut 5 bases from V and 9 bases from J; bases unmatched to any gene: 6. The CDR3 contains 15 residues. The CDR3: CASSRLAGGSGEQFF. CDR3 nucleotides: TGTGCCAGCAGTCGACTAGCGGGAGGGAGTGGTGAGCAGTTCTTC.

This rearrangement joins TRBV6-5 to TRBJ2-3; TRBD2 matches at 11 bases. CDR3 size: 15 residues. CDR1 and CDR2 (germline): MNHEY, SVGAGI. Germline trimming cut 6 bases from V and 5 bases from J; bases unmatched to any gene: 7. The CDR3 nucleotides are TGTGCCAGCAGCCCACTAGCGGGGGTTCGAGATACGCAGTATTTT. It translates to CASSPLAGVRDTQYF.

This chain connects TRBV11-1 to TRBJ1-1; D possibly corresponds to TRBD1 (5 bases). The CDR3 extends over 12 amino acids. The germline CDR1 and CDR2 sequences are SGHAT and FQDESV (reference sequence). Trimming removed 0 bases from V and 8 bases from J, with 7 bases in between. The CDR3 DNA is TGTGCCAGCAGCTTAGCAGGGGCGGAAGCTTTCTTT. As protein: CASSLAGAEAFF.

This sequence joins TRBV3-1 and TRBJ1-6; D is possibly TRBD1 (5 bases). Trimming shortened V by 1 base and J by 8 bases, and 12 bases separated the two germline ends. The CDR3 extends over 15 amino acids. Germline-derived CDR1 and CDR2 are LGHDT and YNNKEL (reference sequence). CDR3 in DNA: TGTGCCAGCAGCCAAGTGGGGTCCAGGGATTCACCCCTCCACTTT. Translated: CASSQVGSRDSPLHF.

This clonotype appeared once. This rearrangement joins TRBV2 to TRBJ1-5; no reliable D call. Germline assignment: CDR1 SNHLY and CDR2 FYNNEI. The V gene lost 0 bases and the J gene lost 5 bases, with 8 bases spanning the gap. The CDR3 spans 14 residues. DNA for the CDR3: TGTGCCAGCAGTGAAGCCCGAAATTATCAGCCCCAGCATTTT. Its protein product is CASSEARNYQPQHF.

In regard to this clonotype: A clone one base away is much larger, so this may be a read error. The gene calls are TRBV20-1 and TRBJ2-5; D may correspond to TRBD1 or TRBD2 (5 bases each). Germline assignment: CDR1 DFQATT and CDR2 SNEGSKA (reference sequence). This CDR3 has 13 residues. The chain's CDR3 is CSAREGPQETRYF. CDR3 bases: TGCAGTGCTAGAGAGGGACCACAAGAGACCCGGTACTTC.

The chain combines TRBV18 with TRBJ2-1; 7 bases align to TRBD2. Germline V gives CDR1 KGHSH, CDR2 LQKENI. This CDR3 has 12 amino acids. V shed 2 bases, J shed 10 bases, and the junction held 2 bases outside the gene matches. CDR3 bases: TGTGCCAGCTCACCATCGGGGGGAGAGCAGTTCTTC. Translating it yields CASSPSGGEQFF.

The rearrangement uses TRBV6-1 and TRBJ2-3, with 9 bases aligning to TRBD1. V shed 10 bases and J 2 bases; nucleotides not matched to a gene: 4. The CDR3 is 13 residues long. Germline V gene lookup returns CDR1 MNHNS and CDR2 SASEGT. The CDR3, as DNA: TGTGCCACATACAGGGGGCACACAGATACGCAGTATTTT. This sequence encodes CATYRGHTDTQYF.

This clonotype occurred a few times. The chain is built from TRBV12-3 or TRBV12-4 and TRBJ2-5, with 11 positions matching TRBD2. J was trimmed by 2 bases and V by 6 bases; bases with no gene match: 17. CDR3 size: 19 residues. The CDR3 spells CASSPHSRLAGQLQETQYF. Here the CDR3 DNA reads TGTGCCAGCAGCCCGCACTCCCGACTAGCGGGACAACTTCAAGAGACCCAGTACTTC.

This chain joins TRBV7-9 and TRBJ2-6, with TRBD1 identical over 7 bases. This CDR3 region has 20 residues. Germline V gene data show CDR1 as SEHNR and CDR2 as FQNEAQ (reference sequence). V trimming: 1 base; J trimming: 0 bases; junction bases outside the gene matches: 12. CDR3 DNA: TGTGCCAGCAGCTTAGGCAGCCATAGGGACAGTTACTCTGGGGCCAACGTCCTGACTTTC. Protein sequence: CASSLGSHRDSYSGANVLTF.